These T cell receptor beta chains were read from a single sample in a study of STAT5B mutations in CD4+ large granular lymphocyte leukemia. Profiling relied on immunoSEQ multiplex PCR, and the TCRdb table lists in-frame clones only, not all of them. The data show roughly 30,000 clones, just under 85% seen once. The sample comprised CD4+ T cells from blood buffy coats. Receptors originate from a human donor in good health. Both conserved end residues are part of each CDR3. The order of the fields is clone size, D gene, V gene, J gene, CDR3 protein, CDR3 DNA. The D gene is left open where the match is weak. The size entry is marked missing in some rows and otherwise reads once, few, many or a size class.

clone size: -
D gene: -
V gene: TRBV10-3
J gene: TRBJ1-2
CDR3 protein: CAISEIPGRDYGYTF
CDR3 DNA: TGTGCCATCAGTGAAATCCCGGGGCGCGATTATGGCTACACCTTC

clone size: -
D gene: -
V gene: TRBV9
J gene: TRBJ1-2
CDR3 protein: CASSAGTVNYGYTF
CDR3 DNA: TGTGCCAGCAGCGCCGGGACTGTTAACTATGGCTACACCTTC

clone size: -
D gene: TRBD2
V gene: TRBV5-1
J gene: TRBJ2-1
CDR3 protein: CASSLGVTSENEQFF
CDR3 DNA: TGCGCCAGCAGCTTGGGGGTGACTAGCGAAAATGAGCAGTTCTTC

clone size: -
D gene: -
V gene: TRBV11-1
J gene: TRBJ2-5
CDR3 protein: CASSLGQGFQETQYF
CDR3 DNA: TGTGCCAGCAGCTTAGGCCAGGGCTTCCAAGAGACCCAGTACTTC

clone size: -
D gene: -
V gene: TRBV30
J gene: TRBJ1-2
CDR3 protein: CAWSKGDNYGYTF
CDR3 DNA: TGTGCCTGGAGTAAGGGAGATAACTATGGCTACACCTTC

clone size: -
D gene: TRBD2
V gene: TRBV14
J gene: TRBJ2-2
CDR3 protein: CASSVGLANTGELFF
CDR3 DNA: TGTGCCAGCAGCGTGGGACTAGCGAACACCGGGGAGCTGTTTTTT

clone size: -
D gene: TRBD1
V gene: TRBV25-1
J gene: TRBJ1-2
CDR3 protein: CASSGTGALYGYTF
CDR3 DNA: TGTGCCAGCAGTGGGACAGGAGCTCTCTATGGCTACACCTTC

clone size: -
D gene: -
V gene: TRBV6-6
J gene: TRBJ1-5
CDR3 protein: CASRLDSNQPQHF
CDR3 DNA: TGTGCCAGCAGATTGGATAGCAATCAGCCCCAGCATTTT

clone size: -
D gene: -
V gene: TRBV11-2
J gene: TRBJ2-2
CDR3 protein: CASRTYRVRKNTGELFF
CDR3 DNA: TGTGCCAGCAGGACGTACAGGGTTAGGAAGAACACCGGGGAGCTGTTTTTT

clone size: once
D gene: TRBD2
V gene: TRBV5-1
J gene: TRBJ2-7
CDR3 protein: CATRLAGSSYEQYF
CDR3 DNA: TGCGCCACCCGACTAGCGGGGAGCTCCTACGAGCAGTACTTC

clone size: -
D gene: TRBD1
V gene: TRBV27
J gene: TRBJ1-2
CDR3 protein: CASSLRTGGSFYGYTF
CDR3 DNA: TGTGCCAGCAGTCTTCGTACAGGGGGCTCTTTCTATGGCTACACCTTC

clone size: -
D gene: TRBD1
V gene: TRBV10-3
J gene: TRBJ1-1
CDR3 protein: CAIRSTGVPEAFF
CDR3 DNA: TGTGCCATCAGATCTACAGGGGTCCCGGAAGCTTTCTTT

clone size: -
D gene: -
V gene: TRBV30
J gene: TRBJ2-7
CDR3 protein: CAWSMGRSYEQYF
CDR3 DNA: TGTGCCTGGAGTATGGGCAGGAGCTACGAGCAGTACTTC

clone size: -
D gene: -
V gene: TRBV4-1
J gene: TRBJ1-3
CDR3 protein: CASTSGVSGNTIYF
CDR3 DNA: TGCGCCAGCACCTCAGGGGTATCTGGAAACACCATATATTTT

clone size: -
D gene: TRBD2
V gene: TRBV5-6
J gene: TRBJ2-7
CDR3 protein: CASSLGLAPYEQYF
CDR3 DNA: TGTGCCAGCAGCCTCGGACTAGCACCCTACGAGCAGTACTTC

clone size: -
D gene: -
V gene: TRBV25-1
J gene: TRBJ2-4
CDR3 protein: CASSARTDLKNIQYF
CDR3 DNA: TGTGCCAGCAGTGCACGGACAGACTTGAAAAACATTCAGTACTTC

clone size: -
D gene: -
V gene: TRBV29-1
J gene: TRBJ2-3
CDR3 protein: CSADKGADTQYF
CDR3 DNA: TGCAGCGCTGACAAGGGGGCAGATACGCAGTATTTT

clone size: -
D gene: -
V gene: TRBV18
J gene: TRBJ1-1
CDR3 protein: CASSPGQNTEAFF
CDR3 DNA: TGTGCCAGCTCACCCGGACAGAACACTGAAGCTTTCTTT

clone size: once
D gene: TRBD2
V gene: TRBV18
J gene: TRBJ2-4
CDR3 protein: CASSPVSLAGGYRYF
CDR3 DNA: TGTGCCAGCTCACCTGTGTCACTAGCGGGAGGTTACAGGTACTTC

clone size: -
D gene: -
V gene: TRBV11-2
J gene: TRBJ2-3
CDR3 protein: CASSSISGSKYF
CDR3 DNA: TGTGCCAGCAGTAGCATCTCCGGGAGCAAGTATTTT

clone size: once
D gene: TRBD2
V gene: TRBV19
J gene: TRBJ2-1
CDR3 protein: CASSRSKGGRINEQFF
CDR3 DNA: TGTGCCAGTAGTCGGTCCAAGGGCGGGAGGATCAATGAGCAGTTCTTC

clone size: -
D gene: TRBD1
V gene: TRBV9
J gene: TRBJ1-2
CDR3 protein: CASSVGGTGAEGYTF
CDR3 DNA: TGTGCCAGCAGCGTAGGGGGTACAGGGGCAGAGGGCTACACCTTC

clone size: -
D gene: -
V gene: TRBV6-1
J gene: TRBJ2-3
CDR3 protein: CASSEEQIWENTQYF
CDR3 DNA: TGTGCCAGCAGTGAGGAACAAATCTGGGAAAATACGCAGTATTTT

clone size: -
D gene: -
V gene: TRBV18
J gene: TRBJ2-7
CDR3 protein: CASSPGDSYEQYF
CDR3 DNA: TGTGCCAGCTCACCAGGAGACTCGTACGAGCAGTACTTC

clone size: -
D gene: -
V gene: TRBV27
J gene: TRBJ1-5
CDR3 protein: CASSPRGQPQHF
CDR3 DNA: TGTGCCAGCAGTCCAAGGGGACAGCCCCAGCATTTT